These 13 T cell receptor beta chains share one sample of origin, sequenced in a study of cytomegalovirus exposure and HLA in healthy donors. The PCR was carried out with 60 Vbeta primers and 13 Jbeta primers. Repertoires were generated with immunoSEQ multiplex PCR, while TCRdb's copy carries only in-frame clones and drops some. There are around 160,000 clones in the sample; nearly 80% occur only once, and 2.5% to 3.5% lies in the top ten. The sequencing input was PBMCs. These receptors originate from a man aged 35 to 55 in good health and CMV-seropositive.

This clone was picked up a small number of times. The CDR3 nucleotides are TGTGCCAGCAGCTGTGAAGGCACAGGGGAGATCTACAATGAGCAGTTCTTC. The encoded protein is CASSCEGTGEIYNEQFF. This rearrangement joins TRBV21-1 to TRBJ2-1; TRBD1 is the table's D call, not checked against the DNA. TRBV21-1 corresponds to a pseudogene. CDR3 length equals 17 residues.

The chain has TRBV18 and TRBJ1-3; 7 nucleotides agree with TRBD1. Trimming at V came to 4 bases and at J to 4 bases, leaving 7 bases not matched to a gene. The germline V gene encodes CDR1 KGHSH and CDR2 LQKENI. The CDR3 runs to 15 residues. The CDR3 sequence is CASSLNRDSGNTIYF. CDR3 nucleotide sequence: TGTGCCAGCTCACTGAACCGGGACAGCGGAAACACCATATATTTT.

This clone was observed a few times. The chain carries TRBV6-5 and TRBJ2-7, with unresolved D. The V gene lost 4 bases and the J gene lost 6 bases, with 13 bases spanning the gap. This CDR3 has 13 amino acids. Germline V gene sequence: CDR1 MNHEY, CDR2 SVGAGI. CDR3 in DNA: TGTGCCAGCAGTTTTGATCGGGTGGGCGAGCAGTACTTC. It codes for CASSFDRVGEQYF.

The chain uses TRBV29-1 and TRBJ1-2; D is unclear. This CDR3 is built from 11 residues. V was shortened by 3 bases and J by 5 bases, with 7 bases between the two germline ends. Germline V CDR1 and CDR2: SQVTM, ANQGSEA. The CDR3 sequence: CSVDSSYGYTF. CDR3 coding DNA: TGCAGCGTTGACAGTTCATATGGCTACACCTTC.

The DNA for the CDR3 is TGTGCCACCAGCGGACAGGGGGGTTGGTATGGCTACACCTTC. As protein: CATSGQGGWYGYTF. This chain links TRBV15 with TRBJ1-2, with TRBD1 matching 10 bases. The CDR3 is 14 residues long. The germline V gene encodes CDR1 LNHNV and CDR2 YYDKDF (reference sequence). Trimming took 5 bases from V and 5 from J; bases not matched to a gene: 5.

The chain uses TRBV18 and TRBJ2-1; 11 bases map to TRBD2. Unmatched junction bases numbered 4, after V lost 6 bases and J lost 0 bases. The CDR3 has 16 amino acids. CDR1 KGHSH and CDR2 LQKENI come from the germline V gene. The CDR3 sequence is CASSRGTSGSYNEQFF. The CDR3 DNA is TGTGCCAGCTCCCGAGGGACTAGCGGCTCCTACAATGAGCAGTTCTTC.

The chain couples TRBV5-5 to TRBJ2-3; D might be TRBD2 (6 bases). Trimming removed 4 bases at V and 0 bases at J, with 9 bases between. CDR3 length equals 14 residues. Germline V gene sequence: CDR1 SGHKS, CDR2 YYEKEE (reference sequence). CDR3 region: CASSPSGSTDTQYF. CDR3 nucleotide sequence: TGTGCCAGCAGCCCAAGCGGGAGCACAGATACGCAGTATTTT.

The genes are TRBV9 and TRBJ2-2; no firm D call. The V gene lost 1 base and the J gene lost 7 bases, with 17 bases spanning the gap. The germline V gene encodes CDR1 SGDLS and CDR2 YYNGEE. CDR3 size: 16 residues. The CDR3 protein is CASSVSSLSRGGELFF. CDR3 DNA sequence: TGTGCCAGCAGCGTATCTTCGTTATCTAGAGGCGGGGAGCTGTTTTTT.

The chain links TRBV6-5 to TRBJ2-1; D is possibly TRBD2 (5 bases). The CDR3 is 14 residues long. The V gene's germline CDR1 is MNHEY and CDR2 SVGAGI. Trimming pared 2 bases from V and 9 bases from J, leaving 14 bases between. CDR3 in DNA: TGTGCCAGCAGTTACCCACACGAGGGCGTTGAGCAGTTCTTC. It encodes CASSYPHEGVEQFF.

The chain has TRBV5-1 and TRBJ2-2; 10 bases match TRBD1. The CDR3 extends over 17 amino acids. The trim removed 5 bases at V and 6 bases at J, leaving 13 bases unmatched. Germline V gene lookup returns CDR1 SGHRS and CDR2 YFSETQ. DNA for the CDR3: TGCGCCAGCAGACAAGAGCCCCTAGGACAGGGGGCCGGGGAGCTGTTTTTT. Encoded protein: CASRQEPLGQGAGELFF. The full variable domain, completed using reference TRBV5-1 and TRBJ2-2, is KAGVTQTPRYLIKTRGQQVTLSCSPISGHRSVSWYQQTPGQGLQFLFEYFSETQRNKGNFPGRFSGRQFSNSRSEMNVSTLELGDSALYLCASRQEPLGQGAGELFFGEGSRLTVL.

The chain carries TRBV7-2 and TRBJ2-5; D uncertain. V dropped 3 bases and J dropped 2 bases, with 10 bases sitting between them. CDR3 length: 14 amino acids. CDR1 is SGHTA, CDR2 FQGNSA, per germline. CDR3 protein: CASSFRYDQETQYF. The CDR3 DNA follows: TGTGCCAGCAGCTTCCGCTACGATCAAGAGACCCAGTACTTC.

The chain joins TRBV5-1 to TRBJ2-7, with D tentatively TRBD1 (6 bases). The CDR3 is made up of 12 amino acids. V gave up 4 bases and J gave up 7 bases, with 12 bases separating them. Looked up from germline, CDR1 is SGHRS and CDR2 is YFSETQ. The CDR3: CASSNKDREQYF. The DNA for the CDR3 is TGCGCCAGCAGCAACAAGGACAGAGAGCAGTACTTC.

The CDR3 here is CASSTQGQGGFSQYF. The CDR3 DNA is TGTGCCAGTAGTACCCAGGGACAGGGAGGATTTTCGCAGTACTTC. The V and J genes are TRBV19 and TRBJ2-7; 9 nucleotides align to TRBD1. The ends lost 4 bases at V and 9 bases at J; junction bases unmatched: 13. This CDR3 comprises 15 residues. Germline-derived CDR1 and CDR2 are LNHDA and SQIVND (reference sequence).